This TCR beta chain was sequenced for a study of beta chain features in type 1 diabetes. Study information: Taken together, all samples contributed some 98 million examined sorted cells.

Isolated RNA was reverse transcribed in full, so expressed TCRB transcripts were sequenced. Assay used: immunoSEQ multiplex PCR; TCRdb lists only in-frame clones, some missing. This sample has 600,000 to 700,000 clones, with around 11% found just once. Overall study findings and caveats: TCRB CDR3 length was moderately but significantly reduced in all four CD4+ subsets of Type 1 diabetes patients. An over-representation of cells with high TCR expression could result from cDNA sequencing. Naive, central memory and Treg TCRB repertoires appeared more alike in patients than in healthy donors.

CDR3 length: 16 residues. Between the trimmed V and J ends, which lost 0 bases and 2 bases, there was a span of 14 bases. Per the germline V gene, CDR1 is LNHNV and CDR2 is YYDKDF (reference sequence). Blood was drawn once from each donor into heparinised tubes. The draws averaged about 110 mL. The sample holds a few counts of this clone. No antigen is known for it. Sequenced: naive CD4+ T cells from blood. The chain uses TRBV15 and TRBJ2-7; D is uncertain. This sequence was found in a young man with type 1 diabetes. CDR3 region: CATSRDRSASTYEQYF. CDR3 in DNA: TGTGCCACCAGCAGAGATCGTTCGGCCAGCACCTACGAGCAGTACTTC.